These 11 T cell receptor beta chains came from one sample sequenced in a study of CD8+CD57+ T cells in acquired aplastic anemia. Profiling that covered TCR beta VDJ and CDR3 relied on genomic DNA as its template. TCRdb recomputed calls from the reads with MiXCR, one row per CDR3 protein. This table has hundreds of thousands of distinct CDR3 sequences, approximately 70% appearing once. Sequencing was carried out using sorted CD4+, CD8+, or CD8+CD57+ T cells (not recorded which) from PBMCs. These receptor sequences come from a human donor in good health, serving as a control.

With respect to this clonotype: A read error may account for a junction end that differs from germline. This chain links TRBV7-2 with TRBJ1-2; D may be TRBD1 (6 bases). Germline CDR1 SGHTA, CDR2 FQGNSA. This CDR3 spans 13 amino acids. The CDR3 DNA is TGCGCCAGCAGCTTGGGGGGGGGGCGGGGCTACACCTTC. Its protein product is CASSLGGGRGYTF. The variable domain in full, completed from reference TRBV7-2 and TRBJ1-2, reads GAGVSQSPSNKVTEKGKDVELRCDPISGHTALYWYRQSLGQGLEFLIYFQGNSAPDKSGLPSDRFSAERTGGSVSTLTIQRTQQEDSAVYLCASSLGGGRGYTFGSGTRLTVV.

This clonotype was seen many times. The chain uses TRBV2 and TRBJ2-5, with D unclear. The ends were cut back, 1 base at V and 4 bases at J, with 1 base in the middle. The CDR3 has 11 residues. CDR1 is SNHLY, CDR2 FYNNEI, per germline. CDR3 region: CASSEVETQYF. Here the CDR3 DNA reads TGTGCCAGCAGTGAAGTAGAGACCCAGTACTTC.

The chain couples TRBV7-3 to TRBJ2-5, with 16 bases fitting TRBD2. V lost 5 bases to trimming and J lost 5 bases; unmatched junction nucleotides: 17. Germline lookup yields CDR1 SGHTA and CDR2 FQGTGA. The CDR3 has 20 amino acids. CDR3 in DNA: TGTGCCAGCAGCCCTTATGGGACTAGCGGGGGGGCAGGATCCGCGGAGACCCAGTACTTC. This translates into CASSPYGTSGGAGSAETQYF.

This clonotype was picked up a small number of times. The CDR3 bases are TGCAGCGTCCAAGGAGGTACAGGGTCAACTAATGAAAAACTGTTTTTT. Its translation: CSVQGGTGSTNEKLFF. The rearrangement joins TRBV29-1 to TRBJ1-4; TRBD1 might be the D (6 bases). V lost 6 bases and J 0 bases, leaving 17 bases between the germline ends. Germline V lookup: CDR1 SQVTM, CDR2 ANQGSEA. This CDR3 is built from 16 residues.

This clonotype was seen a single time. V and J are TRBV7-6 and TRBJ1-2; tentatively, D is TRBD1 (6 bases). The germline V gene has CDR1 SGHVS and CDR2 FNYEAQ. The CDR3 is 16 residues long. Trimming removed 1 base from V and 2 bases from J, with 14 bases in between. The CDR3 bases are TGTGCCAGCAGCTTAGAGGCCGGGACAACAAACTATGGCTACACCTTC. This translates into CASSLEAGTTNYGYTF.

This clonotype came up many times. V usage is TRBV29-1 and J usage is TRBJ2-3; D might be TRBD1 (5 bases). CDR1 and CDR2 (germline): SQVTM, ANQGSEA. The CDR3 runs to 15 residues. Trimming removed 4 bases from V and 0 bases from J, with 14 bases in between. The CDR3 nucleotides read TGCAGCGTTGGACAGATCGTACCAAGCACAGATACGCAGTATTTT. Translating it yields CSVGQIVPSTDTQYF.

This clonotype occurred once. The chain joins TRBV7-2 to TRBJ2-2; 10 bases match TRBD2. With 6 bases clipped from V and 11 bases from J, the junction kept 12 bases outside the gene matches. Germline V lookup: CDR1 SGHTA, CDR2 FQGNSA. The CDR3 sequence is 15 residues long. The CDR3 region has the DNA TGTGCCAGCAGTAGCGGGGGGCAGGTGGGCGGCGAGCTGTTTTTT. Its translation is CASSSGGQVGGELFF.

This chain connects TRBV10-3 to TRBJ2-5, with unresolved D. The V gene's germline CDR1 is ENHRY and CDR2 SYGVKD. The CDR3 has 12 residues. V gave up 3 bases and J gave up 4 bases, with 6 bases separating them. CDR3 sequence reads: CAISDSPETQYF. The CDR3 coding sequence is TGTGCCATCAGTGACAGCCCAGAGACCCAGTACTTC.

The CDR3 bases are TGTGCCAGCAGCTTACAGGGGGCCGGATACAATGAGCAGTTCTTC. This gives the protein CASSLQGAGYNEQFF. The chain is built from TRBV7-3 and TRBJ2-1; 8 nucleotides align to TRBD1. The germline V gene encodes CDR1 SGHTA and CDR2 FQGTGA. CDR3 length: 15 residues. The junction had 4 bases not matched to a gene; V was cut back by 2 bases and J by 4 bases.

This clonotype was found many times. The chain carries TRBV19 and TRBJ2-3; D assignment may be TRBD1 or TRBD2 (5 bases each). This CDR3 region has 15 residues. Germline V gene sequence: CDR1 LNHDA, CDR2 SQIVND (reference sequence). V lost 3 bases, J lost 6 bases, and 16 bases lay in between. CDR3 in DNA: TGTGCCAGTAGTATCGGGGCCCGGGGAAGGGATACGCAGTATTTT. This gives the protein CASSIGARGRDTQYF.

The rearrangement uses TRBV7-4 and TRBJ2-7; D is unclear. Germline V gives CDR1 SGHVT, CDR2 SQSDAQ. This CDR3 has 14 residues. V lost 6 bases and J 0 bases, leaving 12 bases between the germline ends. The CDR3 sequence: CASRAARVSYEQYF. CDR3 sequence (DNA): TGTGCCAGCAGGGCAGCTCGCGTCTCCTACGAGCAGTACTTC. Drawing the rest from reference TRBV7-4 and TRBJ2-7, the complete variable domain is GAGVSQSPRYKVAKRGRDVALRCDSISGHVTLYWYRQTLGQGSEVLTYSQSDAQRDKSGRPSGRFSAERPERSVSTLKIQRTEQGDSAVYLCASRAARVSYEQYFGPGTRLTVT.